This T cell receptor beta chain was recorded in a study of blood T cell repertoires in COVID-19. Background on the study: From T cells, B-cell-depleted T cells, or PBMCs came the material, which was cDNA or gDNA.

As handled by the study authors: Estimation of nucleated cell counts relied on the amplification of reference gene primers. TCRdb's table, derived via immunoSEQ multiplex PCR, lists solely in-frame clones and lacks some. The DNA gave D and trimming, while V, J and clone size come from that table. The data show 250,000 to 350,000 clones, with 70% to 90% seen just once and approximately 6.5% held by the top ten. The CDR3 has 16 residues. V lost 5 bases, J lost 2 bases, and 19 bases lay in between. Germline lookup yields CDR1 LNHDA and CDR2 SQIVND (reference sequence). Patients of the Seattle cohort, enrolled during active infection, were followed longitudinally.

The rearrangement links TRBV19 to TRBJ2-7; D possibly corresponds to TRBD1 (7 bases). The clonotype was recovered from a woman between 45 and 65 years old with COVID-19, enrolled during active disease. Sequencing used peripheral blood. The CDR3 DNA sequence: TGTGCCAGTAGTCCCAGGGGGGCAGGGTCAACCTACGAGCAGTACTTC. Protein sequence: CASSPRGAGSTYEQYF.